This TCR beta chain was sequenced in a study of CD8+ T cells in alopecia areata. About the study: Treated patients were given 5 to 10 mg oral tofacitinib twice daily. Tofacitinib therapy took 6 to 18 months; 6 months off drug came after. The authors scored treated patients' severity by affected scalp percentage.

This clone was seen only a few times. As for treatment: oral pan-JAK inhibitor, 5-10 mg twice daily. Lesional scalp punch biopsies and peripheral blood were collected from alopecia areata patients. Extracted RNA was reverse transcribed, and the resulting cDNA served as sequencing template. This table comes from immunoSEQ multiplex PCR, and its TCRdb copy is limited to in-frame clones, with some not included. The sample has a few hundred thousand clones, less than 45% seen once; the top ten hold roughly 0.5%. The trim removed 4 bases at V and 10 bases at J, leaving 13 bases unmatched. The CDR3 runs to 16 residues. Per germline, CDR1 SGHRS and CDR2 YFSETQ.

The sequence was obtained from a human donor with alopecia areata. The gene calls are TRBV5-1 and TRBJ2-1; 11 nucleotides align to TRBD2. The sequencing used CD4+ T cells sorted from blood, collected at approximately week 30, from a patient treated with tofacitinib. CDR3 region: CASSAPLAGGPKEQFF. CDR3 DNA: TGCGCCAGCAGCGCACCCTTAGCGGGGGGGCCCAAAGAGCAGTTCTTC.